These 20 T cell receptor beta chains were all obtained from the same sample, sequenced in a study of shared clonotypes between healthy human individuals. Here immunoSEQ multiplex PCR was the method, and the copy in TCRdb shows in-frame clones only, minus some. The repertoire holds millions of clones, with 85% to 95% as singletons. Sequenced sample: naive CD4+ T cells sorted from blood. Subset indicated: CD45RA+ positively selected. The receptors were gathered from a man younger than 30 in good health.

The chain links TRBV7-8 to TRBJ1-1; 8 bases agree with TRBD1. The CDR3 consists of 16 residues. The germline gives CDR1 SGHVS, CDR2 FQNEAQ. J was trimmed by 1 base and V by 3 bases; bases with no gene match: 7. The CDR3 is CASSFGQGIANTEAFF. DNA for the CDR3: TGTGCCAGCAGCTTTGGACAGGGAATAGCGAACACTGAAGCTTTCTTT.

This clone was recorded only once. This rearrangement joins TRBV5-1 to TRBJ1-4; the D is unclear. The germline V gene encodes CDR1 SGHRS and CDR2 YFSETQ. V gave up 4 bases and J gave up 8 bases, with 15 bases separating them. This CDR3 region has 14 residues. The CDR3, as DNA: TGCGCCAGCAGCCCAAGTGGGCAAGGGGAAAAACTGTTTTTT. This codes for CASSPSGQGEKLFF.

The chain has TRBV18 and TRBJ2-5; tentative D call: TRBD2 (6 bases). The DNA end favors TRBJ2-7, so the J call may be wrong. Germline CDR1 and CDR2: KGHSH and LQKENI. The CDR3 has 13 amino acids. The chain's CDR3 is CASSGLGSYEQYF. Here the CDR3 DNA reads TGTGCCAGCTCGGGACTGGGCTCCTACGAGCAGTACTTC.

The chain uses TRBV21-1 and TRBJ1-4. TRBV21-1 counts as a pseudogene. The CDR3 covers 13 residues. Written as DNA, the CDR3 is TGTGCCAGCAGCAAAGGCGGCCGAGAAAAACTGTTTTTT. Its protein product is CASSKGGREKLFF.

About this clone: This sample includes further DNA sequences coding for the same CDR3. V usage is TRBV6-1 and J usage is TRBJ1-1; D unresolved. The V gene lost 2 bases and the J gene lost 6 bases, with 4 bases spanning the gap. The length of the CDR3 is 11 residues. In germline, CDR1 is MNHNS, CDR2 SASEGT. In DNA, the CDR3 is TGTGCCAGCAGTGAACGGTCTGAAGCTTTCTTT. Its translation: CASSERSEAFF.

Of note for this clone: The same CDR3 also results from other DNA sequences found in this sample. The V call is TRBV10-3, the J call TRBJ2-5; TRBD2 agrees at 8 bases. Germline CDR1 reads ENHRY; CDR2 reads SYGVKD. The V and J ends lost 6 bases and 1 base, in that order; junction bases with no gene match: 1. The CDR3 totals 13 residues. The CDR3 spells CAISGTSQETQYF. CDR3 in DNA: TGTGCCATCAGCGGGACTAGCCAAGAGACCCAGTACTTC.

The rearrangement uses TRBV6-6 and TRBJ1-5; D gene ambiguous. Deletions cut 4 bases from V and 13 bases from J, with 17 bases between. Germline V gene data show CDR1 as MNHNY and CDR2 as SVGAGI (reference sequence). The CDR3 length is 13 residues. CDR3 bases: TGTGCCAGCAGTTCGGCAGACCGGGGTTTACAGCATTTT. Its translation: CASSSADRGLQHF.

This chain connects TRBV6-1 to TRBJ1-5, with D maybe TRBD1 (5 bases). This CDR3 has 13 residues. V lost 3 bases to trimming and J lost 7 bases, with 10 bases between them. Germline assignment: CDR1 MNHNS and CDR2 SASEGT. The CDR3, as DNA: TGTGCCAGCAGTGATATGTGGGGGCAGCCCCAGCATTTT. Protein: CASSDMWGQPQHF.

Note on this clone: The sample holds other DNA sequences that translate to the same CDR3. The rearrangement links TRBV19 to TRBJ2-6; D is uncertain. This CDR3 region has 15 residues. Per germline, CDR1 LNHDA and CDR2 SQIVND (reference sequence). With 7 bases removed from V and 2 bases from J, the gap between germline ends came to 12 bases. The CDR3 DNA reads TGTGCCAGTACCCAGACTGGGGCTGGGGCCAACGTCCTGACTTTC. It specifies CASTQTGAGANVLTF.

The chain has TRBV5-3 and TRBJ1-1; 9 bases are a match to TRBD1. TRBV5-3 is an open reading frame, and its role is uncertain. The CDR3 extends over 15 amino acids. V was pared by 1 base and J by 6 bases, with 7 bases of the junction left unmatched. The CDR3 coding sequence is TGTGCCAGAAGCTTGCTGGGACAGGGAAGATCTGAAGCTTTCTTT. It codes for CARSLLGQGRSEAFF.

The CDR3 DNA follows: TGTGCCAGCAGTGCCCGGGCAGGGGGAAGGGCAGATACGCAGTATTTT. This codes for CASSARAGGRADTQYF. The rearrangement links TRBV6-1 to TRBJ2-3; 7 positions agree with TRBD1. V lost 4 bases and J lost 4; bases outside the gene matches: 11. This CDR3 has 16 residues. Per germline, CDR1 MNHNS and CDR2 SASEGT.

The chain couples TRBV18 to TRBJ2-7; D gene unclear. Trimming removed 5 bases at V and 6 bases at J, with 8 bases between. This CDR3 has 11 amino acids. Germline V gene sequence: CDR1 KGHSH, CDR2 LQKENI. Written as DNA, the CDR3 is TGTGCCAGCTCAAGGCCTAGCGAGCAGTACTTC. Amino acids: CASSRPSEQYF.

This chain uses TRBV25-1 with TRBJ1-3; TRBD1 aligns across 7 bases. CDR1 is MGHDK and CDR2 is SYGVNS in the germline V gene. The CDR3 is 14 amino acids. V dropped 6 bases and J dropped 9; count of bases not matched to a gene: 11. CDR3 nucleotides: TGTGCCAGCAGCGCTTCCGGGACAGTCGCCACCATATATTTT. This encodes CASSASGTVATIYF.

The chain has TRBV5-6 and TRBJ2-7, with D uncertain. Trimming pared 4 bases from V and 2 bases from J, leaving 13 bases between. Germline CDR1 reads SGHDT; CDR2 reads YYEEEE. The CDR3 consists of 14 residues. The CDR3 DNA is TGTGCCAGCAGCCCCGGGCCAGGAGCCTACGAGCAGTACTTC. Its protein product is CASSPGPGAYEQYF.

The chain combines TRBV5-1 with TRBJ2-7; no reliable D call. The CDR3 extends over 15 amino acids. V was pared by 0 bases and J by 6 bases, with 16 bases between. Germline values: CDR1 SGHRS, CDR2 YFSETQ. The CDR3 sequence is CASSLEPGLNFEQYF. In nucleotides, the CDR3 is TGCGCCAGCAGCTTGGAACCGGGTTTAAACTTCGAGCAGTACTTC.

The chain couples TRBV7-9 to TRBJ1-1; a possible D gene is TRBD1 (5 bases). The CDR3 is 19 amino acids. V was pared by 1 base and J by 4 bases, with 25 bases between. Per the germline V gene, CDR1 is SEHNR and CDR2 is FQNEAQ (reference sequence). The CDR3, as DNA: TGTGCCAGCAGCTTAGGTTCGGGTTTGTGGGGGGTTAGAAGCACTGAAGCTTTCTTT. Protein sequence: CASSLGSGLWGVRSTEAFF.

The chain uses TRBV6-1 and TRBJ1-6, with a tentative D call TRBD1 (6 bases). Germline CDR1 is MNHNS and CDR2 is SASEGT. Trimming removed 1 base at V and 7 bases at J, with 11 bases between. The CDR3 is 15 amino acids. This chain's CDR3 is CASSEEWGANSPLHF. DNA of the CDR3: TGTGCCAGCAGTGAAGAATGGGGGGCAAATTCACCCCTCCACTTT.

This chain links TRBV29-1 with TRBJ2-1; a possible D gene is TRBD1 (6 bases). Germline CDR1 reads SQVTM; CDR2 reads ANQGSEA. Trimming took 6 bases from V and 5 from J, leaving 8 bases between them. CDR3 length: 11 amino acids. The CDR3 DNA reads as TGCAGCGTCCACAGGGACAATGAGCAGTTCTTC. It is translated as CSVHRDNEQFF.

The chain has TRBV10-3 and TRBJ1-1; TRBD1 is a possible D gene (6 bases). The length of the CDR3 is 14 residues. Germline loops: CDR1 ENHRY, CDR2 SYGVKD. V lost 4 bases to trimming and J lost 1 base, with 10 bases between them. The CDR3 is CAISGARGNTEAFF. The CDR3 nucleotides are TGTGCCATCAGTGGAGCCAGGGGGAACACTGAAGCTTTCTTT.

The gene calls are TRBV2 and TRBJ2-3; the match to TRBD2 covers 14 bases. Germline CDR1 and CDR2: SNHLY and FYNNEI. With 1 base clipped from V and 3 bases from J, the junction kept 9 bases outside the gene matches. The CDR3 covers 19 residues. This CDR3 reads CASSEGGLAGVTGTDTQYF. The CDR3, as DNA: TGTGCCAGCAGTGAAGGGGGACTAGCGGGGGTGACGGGAACAGATACGCAGTATTTT. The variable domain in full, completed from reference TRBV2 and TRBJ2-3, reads EPEVTQTPSHQVTQMGQEVILRCVPISNHLYFYWYRQILGQKVEFLVSFYNNEISEKSEIFDDQFSVERPDGSNFTLKIRSTKLEDSAMYFCASSEGGLAGVTGTDTQYFGPGTRLTVL.